These 24 T cell receptor beta chains originate from one sample sequenced in a study of OX40 agonist ivuxolimab in advanced cancers. Method: immunoSEQ multiplex PCR; TCRdb's copy keeps in-frame clones and lacks some. The top ten hold roughly 29% of the sample, which has around 31,000 clones, roughly nine tenths seen once. Material: CD4+ or CD8+ T cells sorted from blood, obtained in a trial of the OX40 agonist ivuxolimab. The source of these receptors is an adult with an advanced solid tumor such as melanoma, head and neck, liver or kidney cancer.

V gene TRBV7-6 combines with J gene TRBJ2-5; D is ambiguous. The end of the DNA aligns better with TRBJ2-7, so the J call may be wrong. The CDR3 sequence is 13 residues long. Per the germline V gene, CDR1 is SGHVS and CDR2 is FNYEAQ. The CDR3 DNA reads as TGTGCCAGCAGCTTAGGGCCGTACTACGAGCAGTACTTC. This sequence encodes CASSLGPYYEQYF.

This chain uses TRBV2 with TRBJ2-7; 7 nucleotides line up with TRBD2. This CDR3 contains 15 residues. Germline assignment: CDR1 SNHLY and CDR2 FYNNEI. After removal of 0 bases from V and 2 bases from J, the junction contained 4 bases not matched to a gene. This CDR3 is CASSEATGTTYEQYF. CDR3 sequence (DNA): TGTGCCAGCAGTGAAGCGACCGGGACTACCTACGAGCAGTACTTC. Complete variable domain (other parts from reference TRBV2 and TRBJ2-7): EPEVTQTPSHQVTQMGQEVILRCVPISNHLYFYWYRQILGQKVEFLVSFYNNEISEKSEIFDDQFSVERPDGSNFTLKIRSTKLEDSAMYFCASSEATGTTYEQYFGPGTRLTVT.

This chain joins TRBV5-4 and TRBJ2-3, with D unresolved. Germline V lookup: CDR1 SGHNT, CDR2 YYREEE (reference sequence). V was clipped by 0 bases and J by 2 bases, with 10 bases between them. This CDR3 is 15 amino acids long. CDR3 region: CASSLGSQITDTQYF. In DNA form, the CDR3 reads TGTGCCAGCAGCTTGGGGAGTCAAATCACAGATACGCAGTATTTT.

The chain combines TRBV4-3 with TRBJ2-5; 8 bases are shared with TRBD2. CDR1 and CDR2 (germline): LGHNA, YSLEER. Losses at the gene ends were 1 base for V and 3 bases for J; bases not matched to a gene: 7. The length of the CDR3 is 16 residues. CDR3 nucleotides: TGCGCCAGCAGCCAAGGTCTTGCGGGACTAGAAGAGACCCAGTACTTC. It specifies CASSQGLAGLEETQYF.

The V gene is TRBV28, the J gene TRBJ2-3, with a tentative D call TRBD2 (6 bases). This CDR3 has 17 amino acids. Deletions cut 2 bases from V and 3 bases from J, with 18 bases between. Germline values: CDR1 MDHEN, CDR2 SYDVKM. In DNA form, the CDR3 reads TGTGCCAGCAGTTTACCGGATCAGGGCGGAGGGACAGATACGCAGTATTTT. It is translated as CASSLPDQGGGTDTQYF.

The chain is built from TRBV15 and TRBJ1-5; TRBD1 agrees at 9 bases. This CDR3 spans 15 amino acids. Germline-derived CDR1 and CDR2 are LNHNV and YYDKDF (reference sequence). J gave up 2 bases and V 3 bases, and 2 bases lay outside the gene matches. The CDR3, as DNA: TGTGCCACCAGCAGCCGGGACAGGGGCAATCAGCCCCAGCATTTT. Its translation: CATSSRDRGNQPQHF. Using reference TRBV15 and TRBJ1-5 for the parts outside the CDR3, the full variable domain is DAMVIQNPRYQVTQFGKPVTLSCSQTLNHNVMYWYQQKSSQAPKLLFHYYDKDFNNEADTPDNFQSRRPNTSFCFLDIRSPGLGDTAMYLCATSSRDRGNQPQHFGDGTRLSIL.

The gene calls are TRBV30 and TRBJ1-4, with D possibly matching TRBD1 (5 bases). Germline V gene data show CDR1 as GTSNPN and CDR2 as SVGIG (reference sequence). V was shortened by 5 bases and J by 6 bases, with 7 bases between the two germline ends. There are 11 residues in the CDR3. This CDR3 is CAWDSYEKLFF. Written as DNA, the CDR3 is TGTGCCTGGGACAGTTATGAAAAACTGTTTTTT.

CDR3 bases: TGTGCCAGCAGTTTGAGTCGGGACGGTCCCTACGAGCAGTACTTC. Translated, it gives CASSLSRDGPYEQYF. The chain is built from TRBV27 and TRBJ2-7; D might be TRBD1 or TRBD2, each matching 5 bases. The CDR3 contains 15 residues. Trimming took 3 bases from V and 2 from J, leaving 14 bases between them. The germline CDR1 and CDR2 sequences are MNHEY and SMNVEV (reference sequence).

The chain employs TRBV6-1 and TRBJ2-3; D is unresolved. The length of the CDR3 is 14 residues. Per the germline V gene, CDR1 is MNHNS and CDR2 is SASEGT. CDR3 sequence: CEARARVKTDTQYF. The CDR3 coding sequence is TGTGAGGCTAGGGCTAGAGTTAAAACAGATACGCAGTATTTT.

The chain couples TRBV5-5 to TRBJ2-1, with 9 bases fitting TRBD2. With V trimmed by 4 bases and J by 2 bases, 13 bases remained unmatched. CDR1 is SGHKS, CDR2 YYEKEE, per germline (reference sequence). The CDR3 totals 18 residues. The CDR3 sequence is CASSQLVYAGGPYNEQFF. CDR3 in DNA: TGTGCCAGCAGCCAGCTAGTCTATGCGGGAGGGCCCTACAATGAGCAGTTCTTC.

V gene TRBV7-2 combines with J gene TRBJ2-5; 7 bases map to TRBD1. CDR3 length: 14 residues. Germline-derived CDR1 and CDR2 are SGHTA and FQGNSA. J lost 5 bases, V lost 1 base, and 4 bases had no gene match. The CDR3 reads CASSLETGWETQYF. CDR3 coding DNA: TGTGCCAGCAGCTTAGAGACAGGGTGGGAGACCCAGTACTTC.

CDR3 amino acids: CASSQGGLPYEQYF. CDR3 in DNA: TGTGCCAGCAGCCAAGGAGGTCTACCCTACGAGCAGTACTTC. The chain is built from TRBV14 and TRBJ2-7; no definite D call. Trimming took 1 base from V and 2 from J, leaving 9 bases between them. The germline CDR1 and CDR2 sequences are SGHDN and FVKESK. The CDR3 is 14 amino acids.

This clone is judged medium-sized. V and J are TRBV13 and TRBJ1-2; 8 nucleotides agree with TRBD1. CDR3 size: 16 residues. The germline gives CDR1 PRHDT, CDR2 FYEKMQ (reference sequence). The V segment lost 4 bases and the J segment 4 bases; nucleotides outside the gene matches: 11. CDR3: CASSSGGVDGSYGYTF. CDR3 DNA sequence: TGTGCCAGCAGCTCAGGGGGCGTTGATGGGTCCTATGGCTACACCTTC.

This clone was seen a single time. This chain uses TRBV4-1 with TRBJ1-5, with a tentative D call TRBD1 (6 bases). The V end was cut by 1 base, the J end by 5 bases, with 12 bases between. Germline lookup yields CDR1 MGHRA and CDR2 YSYEKL. This CDR3 spans 15 amino acids. The CDR3 sequence: CASSQVYRVDQPQHF. The CDR3 DNA reads TGCGCCAGCAGCCAAGTATACAGGGTCGATCAGCCCCAGCATTTT.

The V gene is TRBV2, the J gene TRBJ2-1; 7 nucleotides agree with TRBD2. Germline V gene data show CDR1 as SNHLY and CDR2 as FYNNEI. There are 17 residues in the CDR3. Trimming at V came to 3 bases and at J to 2 bases, leaving 10 bases not matched to a gene. CDR3 protein: CASSDPLAGRAYNEQFF. The CDR3, as DNA: TGTGCCAGCAGTGACCCTTTGGCGGGGAGGGCCTACAATGAGCAGTTCTTC.

V gene TRBV9 combines with J gene TRBJ2-2; 9 positions match TRBD2. The CDR3 covers 20 residues. CDR1 and CDR2 (germline): SGDLS, YYNGEE. Losses at the gene ends were 3 bases for V and 4 bases for J; bases not matched to a gene: 19. The CDR3: CASSGGSGSRSLVSTGELFF. Here the CDR3 DNA reads TGTGCCAGCAGCGGGGGTAGCGGGAGTAGGTCTCTCGTATCCACCGGGGAGCTGTTTTTT.

This clone was seen a few times. The V gene is TRBV10-2, the J gene TRBJ1-5; TRBD1 aligns across 7 bases. This CDR3 contains 15 residues. Trimming took 6 bases from V and 7 from J; bases not matched to a gene: 12. CDR1 is WSHSY, CDR2 SAAADI, per germline. DNA of the CDR3: TGCGCCAGCAGAGCGGGCAGGGGGACAGAGCAGCCCCAGCATTTT. The encoded protein is CASRAGRGTEQPQHF.

The V and J genes are TRBV27 and TRBJ2-1; D call uncertain. The CDR3 is 14 residues long. The V end was cut by 6 bases, the J end by 7 bases, with 16 bases between. Per germline, CDR1 MNHEY and CDR2 SMNVEV (reference sequence). The CDR3 DNA is TGTGCCAGCAGCCTGTCGGCTTTAGGGAATGAGCAGTTCTTC. This encodes CASSLSALGNEQFF.

The rearrangement uses TRBV19 and TRBJ2-1; D might be TRBD1 (7 bases). This CDR3 contains 14 residues. Deletions cut 2 bases from V and 12 bases from J, with 17 bases between. Germline V gene data show CDR1 as LNHDA and CDR2 as SQIVND (reference sequence). For the CDR3, the DNA is TGTGCCAGTAGTATATCGGCAGGGGGGTCAAGGCAGTTCTTC. Translated, it gives CASSISAGGSRQFF. Using reference TRBV19 and TRBJ2-1 for the parts outside the CDR3, the full variable domain is DGGITQSPKYLFRKEGQNVTLSCEQNLNHDAMYWYRQDPGQGLRLIYYSQIVNDFQKGDIAEGYSVSREKKESFPLTVTSAQKNPTAFYLCASSISAGGSRQFFGPGTRLTVL.

The CDR3 sequence is CASGGTETEAFF. DNA for the CDR3: TGCGCCAGCGGCGGGACAGAGACTGAAGCTTTCTTT. The chain has TRBV10-1 and TRBJ1-1; 7 bases align to TRBD1. Germline V CDR1 and CDR2: WNHNN, SYGVQD (reference sequence). Unmatched junction bases numbered 5, after V lost 8 bases and J lost 5 bases. This CDR3 contains 12 residues.

The chain has TRBV4-1 and TRBJ2-1; TRBD1 matches 10 bases. The CDR3 contains 17 residues. Trimming at V came to 1 base and at J to 7 bases, leaving 10 bases not matched to a gene. Germline V lookup: CDR1 MGHRA, CDR2 YSYEKL. For the CDR3, the DNA is TGCGCCAGCAGCCAAGTACCGGGGACAGGGGCGAAAAATGAGCAGTTCTTC. Protein: CASSQVPGTGAKNEQFF.

The CDR3 protein is CASSPPDKRETQYF. CDR3 nucleotide sequence: TGTGCCAGCAGCCCCCCCGACAAAAGGGAGACCCAGTACTTC. The V and J genes are TRBV7-9 and TRBJ2-5; D remains unclear. V lost 5 bases and J lost 5, with 15 bases in between. This CDR3 region has 14 residues. The germline gives CDR1 SEHNR, CDR2 FQNEAQ (reference sequence).

This sequence joins TRBV7-8 and TRBJ2-1; 8 bases are a match to TRBD2. The CDR3 covers 14 residues. Germline lookup yields CDR1 SGHVS and CDR2 FQNEAQ. Germline trimming cut 1 base from V and 10 bases from J; bases unmatched to any gene: 6. CDR3 protein: CASSLVTSGKEQFF. CDR3 sequence (DNA): TGTGCCAGCAGCTTAGTCACTAGCGGTAAAGAGCAGTTCTTC.

V is TRBV6-1 and J is TRBJ2-1; 10 nucleotides line up with TRBD1. Trimming at V came to 4 bases and at J to 3 bases, leaving 3 bases not matched to a gene. Germline-derived CDR1 and CDR2 are MNHNS and SASEGT. CDR3 length equals 15 residues. The CDR3 loop is CASSVDRGLYNEQFF. As DNA, the CDR3 is TGTGCCAGCAGTGTCGACAGGGGGCTCTACAATGAGCAGTTCTTC.